The clone carrying this T cell receptor (beta chain) was recorded only once. Antigen specificity is unknown. This specimen belongs to a study of cytomegalovirus exposure and HLA in healthy donors. Study-wide results and caveats: Most TCR sequences were seen very rarely across donors, but some public TCRs occurred in many.

Researchers ran the PCR with 60 Vbeta and 13 Jbeta primers. Original methodology: Later, 80 million or so unique TCR beta chains were counted in an analysis, and 8.5 million to 13 million of them were shared. Assay: immunoSEQ multiplex PCR; the TCRdb copy retains only in-frame clones and omits some. The DNA was the basis for D and trimming; V, J and clone size are from that table. The data contain 180,000 or so clones, over 65% of them seen just once; the ten biggest clones take up about 3.8%. Germline assignment: CDR1 SGHKS and CDR2 YYEKEE (reference sequence). The ends lost 0 bases at V and 6 bases at J; junction bases unmatched: 6. The CDR3 covers 16 residues.

The chain couples TRBV5-5 to TRBJ2-7, with 13 bases aligning to TRBD2. The origin of this receptor is a woman aged 55-69 years in good health and CMV-seropositive. The sample comprised PBMCs. CDR3 in amino acids: CASSLELRLAGGEQYF. DNA of the CDR3: TGTGCCAGCAGCTTGGAGTTGAGACTAGCGGGGGGCGAGCAGTACTTC.